The source of this T cell receptor (beta chain) is a study of control samples from healthy donors and cancer patients. This clone was seen just once. The length of the CDR3 is 12 residues. The germline V gene encodes CDR1 GTSNPN and CDR2 SVGIG (reference sequence). J lost 12 bases, V lost 4 bases, and 10 bases had no gene match. Assay used: immunoSEQ multiplex PCR; TCRdb lists only in-frame clones, some missing. The sample shows tens of thousands of clones, around 90% of them seen only once. The receptor was derived from a woman in her thirties or forties with head and neck cancer. The rearrangement joins TRBV30 to TRBJ2-7; TRBD1 matches 9 bases. Sequenced material: PBMCs. The CDR3 DNA sequence: TGTGCCTGGACCCCCAAGGGGACAGGGCCGTACTTC. Its translation: CAWTPKGTGPYF.